The clone carrying this TCR beta chain was found a few times. What it recognizes is unknown. The data were taken from a study of vaccination and CD4 T cells after COVID-19. About the study: Typically, post-vaccine samples were obtained a median roughly 75 days after dose two, within a range of 14 to 241.

This CDR3 contains 15 residues. V lost 5 bases, J lost 8 bases, and 19 bases lay in between. Per the germline V gene, CDR1 is SGHTA and CDR2 is FQGNSA. With the Oncomine TCR Beta short-read assay, DNA from cultured CD4+ T cells was sequenced. MiXCR, applied by TCRdb to the PCR reads, yields one record per CDR3 protein. The table has approximately 16,000 distinct CDR3 sequences, 50% to 60% seen once. The treatment here: roughly 11-day PBMC culture with coronavirus spike peptide pools or control peptides (ViraFEST assay). For ViraFEST, peptide pools expanded antigen-specific T cells, after which the TCRs were sequenced. Study outcomes and limitations: Median SARS-CoV-2-reactive clonotype numbers went from around 19 to 38; this increase was not significant.

This material consisted of CD4+ T cells from blood, cultured in vitro, taken before SARS-CoV-2 vaccination. The rearrangement uses TRBV7-2 and TRBJ2-1, with D perhaps being TRBD1 or TRBD2 (7 bases each). The sequence was obtained from a human donor who had recovered from COVID-19. DNA of the CDR3: TGTGCCAGCAGCCGACAGGGAGGGGAAATTGATGAGCAGTTCTTC. Translated, it gives CASSRQGGEIDEQFF.